This T cell receptor beta chain was sequenced in a study of OX40 agonist ivuxolimab in advanced cancers. Study-level points and caveats: The study found that CD8+ T cells averaged more expanded clones than CD4+.

As regards this clone: Antigen unknown.

Produced via immunoSEQ multiplex PCR; TCRdb's table is partial and in-frame only. The sample lists about 52,000 clones; 75% to 90% were seen once. The CDR3 runs to 14 residues. Germline CDR1 MGHRA, CDR2 YSYEKL. The V and J ends lost 1 base and 0 bases respectively, with 6 bases between them. The sample consisted of CD4+ or CD8+ T cells sorted from blood, taken in a trial of the OX40 agonist ivuxolimab. The TCR comes from an adult with an advanced solid tumor such as melanoma, head and neck, liver or kidney cancer. V is TRBV4-1 and J is TRBJ1-1; D unresolved. The CDR3 DNA sequence: TGCGCCAGCAGCCAAGTAACGATGAACACTGAAGCTTTCTTT. Encoded protein: CASSQVTMNTEAFF.